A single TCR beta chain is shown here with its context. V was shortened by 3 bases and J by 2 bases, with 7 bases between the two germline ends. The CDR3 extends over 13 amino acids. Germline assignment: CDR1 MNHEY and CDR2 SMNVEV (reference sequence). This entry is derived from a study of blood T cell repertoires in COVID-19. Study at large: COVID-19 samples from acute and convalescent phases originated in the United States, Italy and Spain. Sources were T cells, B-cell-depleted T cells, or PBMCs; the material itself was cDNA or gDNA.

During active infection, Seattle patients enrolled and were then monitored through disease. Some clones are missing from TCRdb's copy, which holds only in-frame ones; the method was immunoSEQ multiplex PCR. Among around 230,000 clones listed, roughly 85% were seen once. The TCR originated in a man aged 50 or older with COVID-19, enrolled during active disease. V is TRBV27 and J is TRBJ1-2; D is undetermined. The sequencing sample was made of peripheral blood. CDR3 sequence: CASSFRGNYGYTF. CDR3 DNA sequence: TGTGCCAGCAGTTTTCGGGGAAACTATGGCTACACCTTC.